One sample yielded the 32 T cell receptor beta chains listed below, sequenced in a study of T cells in Graves' hyperthyroidism and ophthalmopathy (dated by TCRdb to 2018 to 2020). Libraries were constructed by multiplex PCR. The listed sequencing device is Illumina HiSeq 2000. The TCR beta CDR3 regions were amplified from the RNA transcripts. A first-round RT-PCR of the TCR CDR3 used the HTBI primer set with the Qiagen OneStep RT-PCR kit. TCRdb reprocessing: public reads trimmed at Q25 with fastp, clones called with MiXCR, in-frame beta chains kept. Each entry merges the rows of one CDR3 protein and shows their most common DNA and genes. For this sample there are some 740,000 distinct CDR3 sequences; about 15% appear just once. The top ten clonotypes cover around 9.6% of the sample. The sample comprised blood. These receptors originate from a woman under 30 with Graves' hyperthyroidism.

This clonotype was detected many times. The CDR3 protein is CSARERGSGIPYEQYF. The CDR3 DNA reads TGCAGTGCTAGAGAGCGTGGTAGCGGGATCCCCTACGAGCAGTACTTC. J is TRBJ2-7 and V is TRBV20-1; 8 bases are shared with TRBD2. After removal of 0 bases from V and 2 bases from J, the junction contained 9 bases not matched to a gene. The CDR3 runs 16 residues. The V gene's germline CDR1 is DFQATT and CDR2 SNEGSKA (reference sequence).

There are a few counts of this clonotype. The chain couples TRBV27 to TRBJ2-7, with D hard to call. In germline, CDR1 is MNHEY, CDR2 SMNVEV (reference sequence). The CDR3 extends over 14 amino acids. With 8 bases removed from V and 1 base from J, the gap between germline ends came to 15 bases. The CDR3 DNA reads as TGTGCCAGCCCTATGGGGTTTAGGTCCTACGAGCAGTACTTC. It yields the protein CASPMGFRSYEQYF.

V and J are TRBV12-3 or TRBV12-4 and TRBJ1-3; no definite D call. This CDR3 is built from 14 residues. Between the trimmed V and J ends, which lost 4 bases and 2 bases, there was a span of 9 bases. DNA for the CDR3: TGTGCCAGCAGTTATCGGGAGGCTGGAAACACCATATATTTT. Translated, it gives CASSYREAGNTIYF.

There are many counts of this clonotype. The chain has TRBV12-5 and TRBJ1-1; D may be TRBD1 (5 bases). Germline CDR1 and CDR2: LGHNT and FRNRAP. The CDR3 sequence is 17 residues long. Trimming took off 0 bases at V and 1 base at J, with 15 bases between the two ends. CDR3 in DNA: TGTGCTAGTGGTTTGGTCGGGGGAGGGGAGTGGAACACTGAAGCTTTCTTT. Amino acid sequence: CASGLVGGGEWNTEAFF. Full variable domain (rest looked up from reference TRBV12-5 and TRBJ1-1): DARVTQTPRHKVTEMGQEVTMRCQPILGHNTVFWYRQTMMQGLELLAYFRNRAPLDDSGMPKDRFSAEMPDATLATLKIQPSEPRDSAVYFCASGLVGGGEWNTEAFFGQGTRLTVV.

Ten or more counts support this clonotype. This chain connects TRBV28 to TRBJ2-3; 8 positions match TRBD2. Trimming at V came to 2 bases and at J to 2 bases, leaving 3 bases not matched to a gene. The CDR3 spans 15 residues. Per germline, CDR1 MDHEN and CDR2 SYDVKM. The CDR3 bases are TGTGCCAGCAGTTTAGCGGGAGGTGCCACAGATACGCAGTATTTT. It encodes CASSLAGGATDTQYF.

This clonotype was found many times. The chain is built from TRBV30 and TRBJ2-7, with 12 nucleotides matching TRBD2. There are 15 residues in the CDR3. Germline V gene lookup returns CDR1 GTSNPN and CDR2 SVGIG (reference sequence). V was pared by 3 bases and J by 1 base, with 4 bases of the junction left unmatched. CDR3 in DNA: TGTGCCTGGAGGACTAGCGGGAGAGGGTCCTACGAGCAGTACTTC. As protein: CAWRTSGRGSYEQYF.

Many counts were recorded for this clonotype. The rearrangement joins TRBV2 to TRBJ1-1; 8 nucleotides line up with TRBD1. The V segment lost 7 bases and the J segment 7 bases; nucleotides outside the gene matches: 11. The CDR3 spans 14 residues. The V gene's germline CDR1 is SNHLY and CDR2 FYNNEI. The CDR3 is CASKFPDRADEAFF. The DNA for the CDR3 is TGTGCCAGCAAATTCCCGGACAGGGCTGATGAAGCTTTCTTT.

This clonotype was seen at least ten times. The chain recombines TRBV20-1 with TRBJ2-7; 7 nucleotides match TRBD2. The V gene end was trimmed by 4 bases and the J gene end by 4 bases; junction bases not matched to a gene: 13. The CDR3 is made up of 15 amino acids. Germline-derived CDR1 and CDR2 are DFQATT and SNEGSKA (reference sequence). The CDR3 loop reads CSANLLGAGVYEQYF. CDR3 in DNA: TGCAGTGCTAACCTCCTAGGGGCGGGAGTGTACGAGCAGTACTTC.

The sample holds many counts of this clonotype. The chain uses TRBV5-5 and TRBJ2-7; 11 bases fit TRBD1. The CDR3 has 16 amino acids. Per germline, CDR1 SGHKS and CDR2 YYEKEE (reference sequence). Trimming removed 4 bases from V and 4 bases from J; junction bases left unmatched: 10. Here the CDR3 DNA reads TGTGCCAGCAGCCTCAACCTGGGACAGGGGGTTTACGAGCAGTACTTC. Protein: CASSLNLGQGVYEQYF.

This clonotype has a handful of counts. J is TRBJ2-7 and V is TRBV6-2 or TRBV6-3; no clear D. V lost 5 bases, J lost 1 base, and 6 bases lay in between. Germline V CDR1 and CDR2: MNHEY, SVGEGT. The CDR3 sequence is 12 residues long. The CDR3 coding sequence is TGTGCCAGCAGTACCCGTTCCTACGAGCAGTACTTC. Translation gives CASSTRSYEQYF.

V usage is TRBV6-1 and J usage is TRBJ1-1; perhaps TRBD1 as D (5 bases). The CDR3 is 10 residues long. CDR1 is MNHNS and CDR2 is SASEGT in the germline V gene. V gave up 6 bases and J gave up 7 bases, with 6 bases separating them. CDR3 sequence reads: CASRDIEAFF. The DNA of the CDR3 is TGTGCCAGCAGGGACATTGAAGCTTTCTTT.

A word on this clonotype: A read error may explain this, as a much larger clone is one base away. The CDR3 end shows no conserved phenylalanine or tryptophan, and so a read error is likely. The chain carries TRBV18 and TRBJ2-1; D remains unclear. The CDR3 length is 15 residues. V was cut by 1 base and J by 5 bases, with 12 bases left in between. Germline loops: CDR1 KGHSH, CDR2 LQKENI. The CDR3: CASSPQGISNNEQFI. In nucleotides, the CDR3 is TGTGCCAGCTCACCACAGGGTATTAGTAACAATGAGCAGTTCATC.

The J gene is TRBJ1-4, the V gene TRBV7-8, with D uncertain. Per the germline V gene, CDR1 is SGHVS and CDR2 is FQNEAQ. V was clipped by 5 bases and J by 0 bases, with 7 bases between them. The CDR3 has 14 amino acids. This chain's CDR3 is CASSARTTNEKLFF. The CDR3 DNA is TGTGCCAGCAGCGCCAGAACAACTAATGAAAAACTGTTTTTT.

Ten or more counts support this clonotype. The gene calls are TRBV20-1 and TRBJ2-7, with 7 bases fitting TRBD1. Germline V gene sequence: CDR1 DFQATT, CDR2 SNEGSKA (reference sequence). This CDR3 has 16 amino acids. With V trimmed by 1 base and J by 3 bases, 12 bases remained unmatched. CDR3 DNA sequence: TGCAGTGCTAGAGTAATTAGGGGGCTCAGGGACTACGAGCAGTACTTC. Amino acids: CSARVIRGLRDYEQYF.

This clonotype was found many times. The V and J genes are TRBV7-9 and TRBJ2-5; D may be TRBD2 (6 bases). V lost 5 bases and J lost 4, with 17 bases in between. CDR3 size: 15 residues. The germline V gene has CDR1 SEHNR and CDR2 FQNEAQ (reference sequence). The CDR3 sequence is CASSPSGGVGETQYF. In nucleotides, the CDR3 is TGTGCCAGCAGCCCGTCGGGCGGGGTTGGAGAGACCCAGTACTTC.

The chain uses TRBV4-1 and TRBJ2-2, with a weak D call TRBD1 (5 bases). CDR1 and CDR2 from the germline V gene are MGHRA and YSYEKL. The CDR3 is made up of 15 amino acids. V was shortened by 2 bases and J by 6 bases, with 13 bases between the two germline ends. CDR3 amino acids: CASSQQGTLAGELFF. The CDR3 DNA follows: TGCGCCAGCAGCCAACAGGGTACGTTGGCCGGGGAGCTGTTTTTT.

The chain uses TRBV6-5 and TRBJ1-6; 9 nucleotides match TRBD1. The CDR3 contains 14 residues. Germline values: CDR1 MNHEY, CDR2 SVGAGI. The junction had 4 bases not matched to a gene; V was cut back by 4 bases and J by 9 bases. CDR3 coding DNA: TGTGCCAGCAGTTCCCTGACAGGGGGTTCACCCCTCCACTTT. As protein: CASSSLTGGSPLHF.

This clonotype was recorded at least ten times. The chain joins TRBV6-1 to TRBJ1-4; D may be TRBD1 (5 bases). This CDR3 contains 13 residues. The V gene lost 7 bases and the J gene lost 6 bases, with 12 bases spanning the gap. Germline V gene lookup returns CDR1 MNHNS and CDR2 SASEGT. This chain's CDR3 is CASNRPGDEKLFF. The DNA of the CDR3 is TGTGCCAGCAACAGGCCTGGGGATGAAAAACTGTTTTTT.

The J gene is TRBJ2-5, the V gene TRBV28, with 11 bases identical to TRBD2. The CDR3 sequence is 17 residues long. Germline CDR1 and CDR2: MDHEN and SYDVKM. V lost 0 bases and J lost 5; bases outside the gene matches: 8. CDR3 DNA sequence: TGTGCCAGCAGTTTATGGCTAGCGGGAGGCGGCGGGGAGACCCAGTACTTC. Protein: CASSLWLAGGGGETQYF. Using reference TRBV28 and TRBJ2-5 for the parts outside the CDR3, the full variable domain is DVKVTQSSRYLVKRTGEKVFLECVQDMDHENMFWYRQDPGLGLRLIYFSYDVKMKEKGDIPEGYSVSREKKERFSLILESASTNQTSMYLCASSLWLAGGGGETQYFGPGTRLLVL.

The rearrangement uses TRBV18 and TRBJ2-6, with TRBD1 as a possible D gene (6 bases). Deletions cut 4 bases from V and 0 bases from J, with 10 bases between. Germline V gives CDR1 KGHSH, CDR2 LQKENI. The CDR3 spans 16 residues. CDR3 in DNA: TGTGCCAGCTCACTGCTGGACAGCTCTGGGGCCAACGTCCTGACTTTC. Translating it yields CASSLLDSSGANVLTF.

This clonotype was counted only a few times. The V and J genes are TRBV15 and TRBJ2-1, with D hard to call. V was pared by 0 bases and J by 6 bases, with 9 bases between. From germline, CDR1 is LNHNV and CDR2 YYDKDF (reference sequence). This CDR3 is 14 amino acids long. The CDR3 loop is CATSRERFPNEQFF. In DNA, the CDR3 is TGTGCCACCAGCAGAGAAAGGTTTCCCAATGAGCAGTTCTTC.

This clonotype was detected many times. The CDR3 carries no conserved terminal phenylalanine or tryptophan, so it likely arises from a read error. The J gene is TRBJ1-1, the V gene TRBV12-5; D is possibly TRBD1 (5 bases). Trimming cost V 2 bases and J 5 bases, with 21 bases left between them. Per the germline V gene, CDR1 is LGHNT and CDR2 is FRNRAP. The CDR3 covers 17 residues. Here the CDR3 DNA reads TGTGCTAGTGGTTTGAGGAGAACGGGACGGAGCCGGACTGAAGCTTTCGTT. This gives the protein CASGLRRTGRSRTEAFV.

At least ten counts were recorded for this clonotype. The rearrangement links TRBV28 to TRBJ2-1; D is unresolved. Germline V gene sequence: CDR1 MDHEN, CDR2 SYDVKM. The CDR3 spans 12 residues. The ends were cut back, 6 bases at V and 7 bases at J, with 10 bases in the middle. The CDR3 bases are TGTGCCAGCAGACTTTCAGATAATGAGCAGTTCTTC. It translates to CASRLSDNEQFF.

The chain links TRBV7-9 to TRBJ2-5; a possible D gene is TRBD2 (5 bases). Trimming removed 4 bases from V and 9 bases from J, with 9 bases in between. Germline CDR1 and CDR2: SEHNR and FQNEAQ (reference sequence). The CDR3 totals 11 residues. The CDR3 loop is CASSSLEAQYF. CDR3 bases: TGTGCCAGCAGCTCCTTGGAGGCCCAGTACTTC.

The genes are TRBV15 and TRBJ2-3; 8 bases match TRBD2. Losses at the gene ends were 1 base for V and 10 bases for J; bases not matched to a gene: 7. CDR3 length equals 14 residues. In germline, CDR1 is LNHNV, CDR2 YYDKDF (reference sequence). The CDR3 sequence: CATSRVPGTRPQYF. The CDR3 DNA follows: TGTGCCACCAGCAGAGTCCCGGGGACTAGGCCGCAGTATTTT.

This chain links TRBV28 with TRBJ2-7, with D possibly being TRBD2 (6 bases). Germline-derived CDR1 and CDR2 are MDHEN and SYDVKM. The length of the CDR3 is 13 residues. Trimming shortened V by 6 bases and J by 4 bases, and 13 bases separated the two germline ends. CDR3: CASRGWRAYEQYF. CDR3 bases: TGTGCCAGCAGGGGGTGGAGGGCTTACGAGCAGTACTTC.

The V gene is TRBV19, the J gene TRBJ2-1; D is possibly TRBD1 (5 bases). CDR1 and CDR2 from the germline V gene are LNHDA and SQIVND (reference sequence). This CDR3 contains 13 residues. V lost 5 bases to trimming and J lost 6 bases, with 11 bases between them. The CDR3 DNA follows: TGTGCCAGTAGTCAAGGGGCTACCAATGAGCAGTTCTTC. This sequence encodes CASSQGATNEQFF.

Many counts were recorded for this clonotype. The rearrangement joins TRBV19 to TRBJ1-1, with a possible D match to TRBD1 (5 bases). The ends were cut back, 5 bases at V and 0 bases at J, with 19 bases in the middle. Germline V gene data show CDR1 as LNHDA and CDR2 as SQIVND (reference sequence). The CDR3 runs to 17 residues. Here the CDR3 DNA reads TGTGCCAGTAGTCCCCGCGGGGCGCGAAAGGTGAACACTGAAGCTTTCTTT. Translating it yields CASSPRGARKVNTEAFF.

The chain combines TRBV10-3 with TRBJ1-6; D is ambiguous. V lost 11 bases, J lost 9 bases, and 17 bases lay in between. The CDR3 is 13 residues long. Germline CDR1 is ENHRY and CDR2 is SYGVKD. This CDR3 reads CAAGEANFSPLHF. CDR3 DNA sequence: TGTGCCGCCGGAGAGGCTAATTTTTCACCCCTCCACTTT.

This clonotype showed up many times. The gene calls are TRBV30 and TRBJ1-2; D not certain. Germline-derived CDR1 and CDR2 are GTSNPN and SVGIG (reference sequence). V lost 3 bases and J lost 5, with 22 bases in between. The CDR3 sequence is 16 residues long. The chain's CDR3 is CAWRWNLRTRGYGYTF. In nucleotides, the CDR3 is TGTGCCTGGAGGTGGAATCTGCGAACCCGTGGGTATGGCTACACCTTC.

The sample holds many counts of this clonotype. This chain connects TRBV2 to TRBJ2-2; D is uncertain. Germline CDR1 SNHLY, CDR2 FYNNEI. V was clipped by 6 bases and J by 3 bases, with 14 bases between them. The CDR3 loop spans 15 amino acids. CDR3 nucleotide sequence: TGTGCCAGCAGCCCACCTGCCCGGGACACCGGGGAGCTGTTTTTT. Protein sequence: CASSPPARDTGELFF.

This rearrangement joins TRBV7-3 to TRBJ1-1, with D perhaps TRBD1 (6 bases). Germline CDR1 SGHTA, CDR2 FQGTGA. Trimming pared 5 bases from V and 1 base from J, leaving 11 bases between. The CDR3 contains 14 residues. For the CDR3, the DNA is TGTGCCAGCAGCGCAGGACAGACGAACACTGAAGCTTTCTTT. Its protein product is CASSAGQTNTEAFF.